The clone carrying this T cell receptor beta chain turned up a few times. These data belong to a study of blood T cell repertoires in COVID-19. The J segment lost 7 bases and the V segment lost 1 base, leaving 3 bases of the junction unmatched. Germline CDR1 is MNHEY and CDR2 is SMNVEV (reference sequence). CDR3 size: 15 residues. Assay used: immunoSEQ multiplex PCR; TCRdb lists only in-frame clones, some missing. The profile shows fewer than 250,000 clones, around 90% of them singletons. The sequence was collected from a man aged 60 to 69 with acute or convalescent COVID-19. Sequencing was performed on peripheral blood. This rearrangement joins TRBV27 to TRBJ1-5; TRBD1 matches at 11 bases. CDR3: CASSLWGQGDQPQHF. In DNA form, the CDR3 reads TGTGCCAGCAGTTTATGGGGACAGGGGGACCAGCCCCAGCATTTT.